The present TCR beta chain was sequenced within a study of T-cell reconstitution after alpha-beta-depleted transplantation in children. Preparing the TCRbeta library involved the use of unique molecular identifiers. TCRdb reprocessed the PCR reads via MiXCR and lists one record per CDR3 protein. The table records hundreds of thousands of distinct CDR3 sequences, 16% of them present only once. The CDR3 length is 12 residues. CDR1 is ENHRY and CDR2 is SYGVKD in the germline V gene. V lost 8 bases to trimming and J lost 5 bases, with 10 bases between them. The TCR comes from a human donor who donated a stem cell graft to a child with acute myeloid leukemia. The chain joins TRBV10-3 to TRBJ2-1; D uncertain. Source: PBMCs from the stem cell graft donor, taken from the stem cell graft. The CDR3 DNA reads as TGTGCCATCGCGTCGGACGACAATGAGCAGTTCTTC. Translated: CAIASDDNEQFF.